This T cell receptor beta chain was identified during a study of blood T cell repertoires in COVID-19. Study in general: Material from acute and convalescent COVID-19 was sourced from the United States, Italy and Spain.

In the original processing: Estimated nucleated cell counts came from reference gene primer amplification. Some clones are missing from TCRdb's copy, which holds only in-frame ones; the method was immunoSEQ multiplex PCR. D and trimming come from the DNA, and the V and J calls and clone size come from that table. The repertoire includes some 96,000 clones, about 85% of them detected once, and under 15% sits in the top ten. Trimming left V 5 bases short and J 2 bases short, with 18 bases between. Germline values: CDR1 SGHTA, CDR2 FQGNSA. CDR3 size: 17 residues. V is TRBV7-2 and J is TRBJ2-2; unclear D gene. This clonotype originated in a man aged 50 to 59 with active or convalescent COVID-19. Sequencing was carried out using peripheral blood. In nucleotides, the CDR3 is TGTGCCAGCAGCCCCCCCCCTCTCCCCTTTAACACCGGGGAGCTGTTTTTT. This translates into CASSPPPLPFNTGELFF.